This is a list of T cell receptor beta chains from one sample in a study of regulatory T cells in long-lasting Graves disease. Each CDR3 protein gets one entry after TCRdb re-called the multiplex PCR reads with MiXCR. Of 550,000 to 700,000 distinct CDR3 sequences in the sample, roughly 16% were seen once. These same data were also listed under a study on T cells in Graves' hyperthyroidism and ophthalmopathy.

This specimen consisted of peripheral blood mononuclear cells (PBMCs), obtained at new diagnosis, from a patient treated with antithyroid drugs. The origin of the receptors is a man in his late teens or twenties with Graves disease. The CDR3 runs from the conserved cysteine through the conserved F or W. Not every row has a clone size; where given, it reads once, few, many or a size class.

V gene | clone size | CDR3 protein
TRBV20-1 | many | CSATKMTGELFF
TRBV20-1 | NA | CSARELVGGGNEQFF
TRBV28 | many | CASSLSRDEQFF
TRBV29-1 | NA | CSVDASGIGHEQYF
TRBV13 | many | CASSPEGRKTQYF
TRBV29-1 | NA | CSVDRQGTNYGYTF
TRBV20-1 | many | CSARGPMNTEAFF
TRBV6-2/TRBV6-3 | few | CASSTGGGGDYGYTF
TRBV20-1 | few | CSARVAAADAQYF
TRBV14 | few | CASRPSGTSGVGEFF
TRBV20-1 | many | CSASSGPGLALQETQYF
TRBV7-6 | many | CASSLDSGRVNEQFF
TRBV20-1 | few | CSARGDRVYEQYF
TRBV5-5 | NA | CASSWAASGTGELFF
TRBV3-1 | few | CASSPRTGKDLTF
TRBV30 | NA | CAYDLGNEQFF
TRBV11-2 | NA | CASSLLTWMEGSYNEQFF
TRBV7-2 | NA | CASSFFGANVLTF
TRBV2 | NA | CASTLAGGEGPDTGELFF
TRBV29-1 | NA | CSVAIRAYEQYF
TRBV11-2 | few | CASSPEGRVSGELFF
TRBV5-1 | few | CASTQQGAGTEAFF
TRBV7-9 | many | CASSLLSAGRQETQYF
TRBV27 | many | CASSLGSGNQPQHF
TRBV20-1 | many | CSARDPGGYTDTQYF
TRBV20-1 | NA | CSARESTPGTSESTDTQYF
TRBV20-1 | NA | CSARVGISGGQFF
TRBV20-1 | many | CSARDTGQNQPQHF
TRBV4-1 | NA | CASSQDGGSGINQPQHF
TRBV7-9 | few | CASSLGQGFDNEQFF
TRBV19 | NA | CASSMEGLAGSTGELFF
TRBV20-1 | many | CSARPSGASRYNEQFF
TRBV6-1 | NA | CASMSRVYEQYF
TRBV3-1 | many | CASRLGLADYNEQFF
TRBV25-1 | NA | CASGAFQDYGYTF
TRBV18 | many | CASSPRAGAGNEQFF
TRBV7-9 | NA | CASSLPGQESYEQYF
TRBV6-1 | NA | CASARGASQNNEQYF
TRBV5-1 | few | CASSLASGTSGRRQETQYF
TRBV27 | many | CASSLAGDFTEAFF
TRBV20-1 | NA | CILREVVSSYEQYF
TRBV20-1 | few | CSGIPISGRLSYEQYF
TRBV5-1 | few | CASSLVAAMADTQYF
TRBV5-1 | many | CASSSIAMSGQPNTEAFF
TRBV7-9 | NA | CASSLEQGPDEKLFF
TRBV25-1 | few | CASSTSGRAKDTQYF
TRBV6-1 | few | CASREPGQGIYEQYF
TRBV28 | many | CASSLEGISYEQYF
TRBV6-2/TRBV6-3 | few | CASRAGTGGQETQYF
TRBV7-9 | NA | CASSSNSGDSYEQYF
TRBV11-2 | few | CASSFSAREPYF
TRBV12-3/TRBV12-4 | NA | CANRGTGDPDTQYF
TRBV6-1 | NA | CASMATGARIQYF
TRBV10-3 | NA | CAIRGLDYGYTF
TRBV7-8 | many | CASSSRTSGMAAYEQYF
TRBV28 | NA | CATRTGETQYF
TRBV19 | few | CASSPVLGAGGTGIPHNEQFF
TRBV7-3 | NA | CASSRSGGRATTDTQYF